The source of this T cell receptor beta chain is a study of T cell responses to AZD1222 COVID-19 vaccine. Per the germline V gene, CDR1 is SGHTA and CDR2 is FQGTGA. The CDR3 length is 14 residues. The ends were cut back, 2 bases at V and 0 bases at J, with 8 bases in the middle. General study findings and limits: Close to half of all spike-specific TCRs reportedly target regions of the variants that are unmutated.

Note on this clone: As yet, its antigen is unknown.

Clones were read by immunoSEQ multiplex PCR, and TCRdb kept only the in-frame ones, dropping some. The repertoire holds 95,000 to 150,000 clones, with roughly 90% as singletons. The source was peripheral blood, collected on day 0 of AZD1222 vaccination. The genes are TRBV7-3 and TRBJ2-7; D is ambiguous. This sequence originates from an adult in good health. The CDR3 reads CASSLGRNSYEQYF. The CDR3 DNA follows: TGTGCCAGCAGCTTAGGCCGGAACTCCTACGAGCAGTACTTC. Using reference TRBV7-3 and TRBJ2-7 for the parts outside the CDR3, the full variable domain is GAGVSQTPSNKVTEKGKYVELRCDPISGHTALYWYRQSLGQGPEFLIYFQGTGAADDSGLPNDRFFAVRPEGSVSTLKIQRTERGDSAVYLCASSLGRNSYEQYFGPGTRLTVT.